A selection of T cell receptor beta chains follows, all from one sample in a study of response to subunit inactivated influenza vaccine. Using its own MiXCR run on the RT-PCR reads, TCRdb lists one record per CDR3 protein. Among a few hundred thousand distinct CDR3 sequences listed, 21% were seen once. This sample comprised PBMCs from blood, obtained less than 22 months after vaccination. The receptors here all came from a man between 50 and 70 years old who received an inactivated influenza vaccine. Each CDR3 is given with its conserved first and last residue. The D gene is left open where the match is weak. The size of a clone is reported for some rows only, either as once, few or many, or as a class for expanded clones.

clone_size	j_call	v_call	d_call	cdr3_length	cdr3_nt	cdr3_aa
few	TRBJ1-1	TRBV6-1	-	14	TGTGCCAGCAAACCTATCGGGCAAAACACTGAAGCTTTCTTT	CASKPIGQNTEAFF
-	TRBJ2-7	TRBV6-1	-	15	TGTGCCAGCACCCAGGATCCCCATGGCTCCTACGAGCAGTACTTC	CASTQDPHGSYEQYF
many	TRBJ1-1	TRBV12-3/TRBV12-4	TRBD1	15	TGTGCCAGCAGTCCGGGACAGCCTCGGGGCACTGAAGCTTTCTTT	CASSPGQPRGTEAFF
few	TRBJ1-2	TRBV5-1	-	15	TGCGCCAGCAGCTTGGGAGCGGCAGGGTCGGGCGGCTACACCTTC	CASSLGAAGSGGYTF
few	TRBJ2-3	TRBV5-1	-	14	TGCGCCAGCAGCTTGACAGGAAACACAGATACGCAGTATTTT	CASSLTGNTDTQYF
many	TRBJ1-5	TRBV7-9	-	12	TGTGCCAGCAGCACCCTAAATCAGCCCCAGCATTTT	CASSTLNQPQHF
many	TRBJ2-3	TRBV25-1	TRBD1	14	TGTGCCAGCAGTAAAGGGACAGGGACAGATACGCAGTATTTT	CASSKGTGTDTQYF
-	TRBJ2-1	TRBV11-3	TRBD2	16	TGTGCCAGCAGTCTTACTAGCGGGAGTTATCCCCATGAGCAGTTCTTC	CASSLTSGSYPHEQFF
few	TRBJ2-2	TRBV6-2/TRBV6-3	TRBD1	15	TGTGCCAGCAGCCGCCGGACAGGGAGAACCGGGGAGCTGTTTTTT	CASSRRTGRTGELFF
-	TRBJ2-2	TRBV25-1	-	14	TGTGCCAGCAGTGCTGGGGCGCGGGCCGGGGAGCTGTTTTTT	CASSAGARAGELFF
-	TRBJ2-3	TRBV4-2	TRBD2	23	TGTGCCAGCAGCCCCACAGGGCGGCGGACTAGCGGGAGGCCGCGCCTTAGCACAGATACGCAGTATTTT	CASSPTGRRTSGRPRLSTDTQYF
-	TRBJ2-2	TRBV7-2	-	13	TGTGCCAGCAGATACGGTTTGGCCGGGGAGCTGTTTTTT	CASRYGLAGELFF
-	TRBJ2-7	TRBV2	-	15	TGTGCCAGCAGTGAAGCTGGGGGGATTGCCTACGAGCAGTACTTC	CASSEAGGIAYEQYF
many	TRBJ1-4	TRBV12-3/TRBV12-4	-	14	TGTGCCAGCAGTTTACGGGGTGGAAATGAAAAACTGTTTTTT	CASSLRGGNEKLFF
-	TRBJ2-1	TRBV2	TRBD2	15	TGTGCCAGCACTCCGCCGGGACTAGGGTACAATGAGCAGTTCTTC	CASTPPGLGYNEQFF
many	TRBJ1-4	TRBV7-2	-	16	TGTGCCAGCAGCTTAGAGTACAGGGAAGGGAATGAAAAACTGTTTTTT	CASSLEYREGNEKLFF
-	TRBJ2-3	TRBV3-1	TRBD2	15	TGTGCCAGCAGCCAAACGGCGGGGGTAAGAGATACGCAGTATTTT	CASSQTAGVRDTQYF
-	TRBJ1-4	TRBV9	-	14	TGTGCCAGCAGCGTACCCGGATCCGGAGAAAAACTGTTTTTT	CASSVPGSGEKLFF
few	TRBJ1-4	TRBV4-3	-	16	TGCGCCAGCAGCCAAGGTCCCGCGGGTATTGGTGAAAAACTGTTTTTT	CASSQGPAGIGEKLFF
-	TRBJ1-5	TRBV4-3	TRBD1	14	TGCGCCAGCAGCCAAGAAAACAGGGGAGGGCCCCAGCATTTT	CASSQENRGGPQHF
many	TRBJ1-3	TRBV7-2	-	13	TGTGCCAGCACCTTGCTGTCTGGAAACACCATATATTTT	CASTLLSGNTIYF
many	TRBJ1-1	TRBV5-5	-	13	TGTGCCAGCAGCAAGGACAGGAACACTGAAGCTTTCTTT	CASSKDRNTEAFF
-	TRBJ2-7	TRBV7-2	-	16	TGTGCCAGCAGCCTCCGGGACCTCCTAAGGCCCTACGAGCAGTACTTC	CASSLRDLLRPYEQYF
few	TRBJ2-1	TRBV20-1	-	14	TGCAGTGCTAGAGTCGGGACCCCTAACAATGAGCAGTTCTTC	CSARVGTPNNEQFF
-	TRBJ2-1	TRBV28	TRBD2	16	TGTGCCAGCAGTTCCTCACTAGCGAGAATCTACAATGAGCAGTTCTTC	CASSSSLARIYNEQFF
-	TRBJ1-5	TRBV20-1	-	15	TGCAGTGCCCCAACGGCGGGGGGCGGTAATCAGCCCCAGCATTTT	CSAPTAGGGNQPQHF
many	TRBJ1-1	TRBV5-4	-	13	TGTGCCAGCAGCCCAGGATGGGACACTGAAGCTTTCTTT	CASSPGWDTEAFF
-	TRBJ1-1	TRBV20-1	TRBD1	15	TGCAGTGCTAAAGAATGGGGACAGGGTAACACTGAAGCTTTCTTT	CSAKEWGQGNTEAFF
few	TRBJ2-7	TRBV2	TRBD2	15	TGTGCCAGCAGTGGAAGTAGCGGGAGGTCCTACGAGCAGTACTTC	CASSGSSGRSYEQYF
few	TRBJ2-7	TRBV6-2/TRBV6-3	-	15	TGTGCCAGCAGTGGGGACACAAGGTATTCCTACGAGCAGTACTTC	CASSGDTRYSYEQYF
-	TRBJ2-5	TRBV28	-	12	TGTGCCAGCAGTTTTAGCCCGAAGACCCAGTACTTC	CASSFSPKTQYF
-	TRBJ2-1	TRBV12-3/TRBV12-4	TRBD2	17	TGTGCCAGCAGTTTCTCCTCCGGGACTAGCGGAAACAATGAGCAGTTCTTC	CASSFSSGTSGNNEQFF
-	TRBJ2-7	TRBV20-1	TRBD1	20	TGCAGTGCTAGCCCAATCCCCGGGACAGGGGGCCCCCTTGGGTGGTACGAGCAGTACTTC	CSASPIPGTGGPLGWYEQYF
-	TRBJ1-1	TRBV7-6	-	15	TGTGCCAGCAGCTTAGAGGGTCCGATGAACACTGAAGCTTTCTTT	CASSLEGPMNTEAFF
-	TRBJ1-4	TRBV29-1	-	13	TGCAGCGTTGGGGGCGGGGGAGGCGAAAAACTGTTTTTT	CSVGGGGGEKLFF
many	TRBJ1-2	TRBV7-8	-	14	TGTGCCAGCAGCTTAGTTTCAGGGTCTCATGGCTACACCTTC	CASSLVSGSHGYTF
few	TRBJ1-2	TRBV13	-	13	TGTGCCAGCAGCCCCGGACATAACTATGGCTACACCTTC	CASSPGHNYGYTF
few	TRBJ2-3	TRBV4-1	TRBD2	16	TGCGCCAGCAGCCAAGTCATAGCGGGGATCACAGATACGCAGTATTTT	CASSQVIAGITDTQYF
-	TRBJ1-5	TRBV6-1	-	16	TGTGCCAGCAGCGGCCCCCGTAGCGATAGCAATCAGCCCCAGCATTTT	CASSGPRSDSNQPQHF
-	TRBJ1-1	TRBV5-1	-	15	TGCGCCAGCAGTCCCGGGGTCCTTATGAACACTGAAGCTTTCTTT	CASSPGVLMNTEAFF
-	TRBJ2-7	TRBV12-3/TRBV12-4	-	14	TGTGCCAGCAGTCCCGGGACCCCAGCCTACGAGCAGTACTTC	CASSPGTPAYEQYF
-	TRBJ2-7	TRBV12-3/TRBV12-4	-	13	TGTGCCAGCAGTTTAGTAGGGGGGTACGAGCAGTACTTC	CASSLVGGYEQYF
-	TRBJ1-6	TRBV12-3/TRBV12-4	-	15	TGTGCCAGCAGCCCTACACAGGGTGGAAATTCACCCCTCCACTTT	CASSPTQGGNSPLHF
few	TRBJ2-3	TRBV2	-	13	TGTGCCAGCAGGAGTGACGGGGGAGGTACGCAGTATTTT	CASRSDGGGTQYF
-	TRBJ1-2	TRBV2	TRBD1	13	TGTGCCAGCAAGAGGGGGCAGGGGTATGGCTACACCTTC	CASKRGQGYGYTF
-	TRBJ1-1	TRBV4-1	TRBD1	16	TGCGCCAGCAGCCAAGAGAACAGGGGAGCGAACACTGAAGCTTTCTTT	CASSQENRGANTEAFF
-	TRBJ2-3	TRBV24-1	TRBD1	16	TGTGCCACCAGTGATTGGGAGACAGGGAGCACAGATACGCAGTATTTT	CATSDWETGSTDTQYF
-	TRBJ2-3	TRBV4-2	TRBD2	18	TGTGCCAGCAGCCTCCGGACTAGCGGGAGTTATGAGACAGATACGCAGTATTTT	CASSLRTSGSYETDTQYF
-	TRBJ1-1	TRBV9	-	15	TGTGCCAGCAGCGGAGGGGGGCACCTGAACACTGAAGCTTTCTTT	CASSGGGHLNTEAFF
-	TRBJ2-1	TRBV19	-	13	TGTGCCAGTAGTATGTTCGGTTTCGATGAGCAGTTCTTC	CASSMFGFDEQFF